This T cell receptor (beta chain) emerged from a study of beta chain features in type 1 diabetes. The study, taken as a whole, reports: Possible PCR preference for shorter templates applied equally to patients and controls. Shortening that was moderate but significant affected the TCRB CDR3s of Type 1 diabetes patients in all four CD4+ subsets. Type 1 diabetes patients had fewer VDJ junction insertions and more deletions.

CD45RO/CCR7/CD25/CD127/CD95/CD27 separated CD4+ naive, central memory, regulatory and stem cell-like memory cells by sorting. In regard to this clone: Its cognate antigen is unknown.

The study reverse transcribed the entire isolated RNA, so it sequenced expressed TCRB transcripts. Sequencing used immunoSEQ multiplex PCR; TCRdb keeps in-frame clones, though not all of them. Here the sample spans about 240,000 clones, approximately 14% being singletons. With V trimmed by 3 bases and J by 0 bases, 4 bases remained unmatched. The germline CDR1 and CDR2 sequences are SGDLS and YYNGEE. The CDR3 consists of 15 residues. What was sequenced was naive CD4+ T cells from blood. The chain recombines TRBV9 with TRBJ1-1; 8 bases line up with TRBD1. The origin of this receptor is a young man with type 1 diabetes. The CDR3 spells CASSALDRVNTEAFF. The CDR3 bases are TGTGCCAGCAGCGCCTTGGACAGGGTGAACACTGAAGCTTTCTTT.